This record concerns one TCR beta chain sequence. In the study's own analysis: For nucleated cells, counts were estimated from reference gene primer amplification. Assay: immunoSEQ multiplex PCR; the TCRdb copy retains only in-frame clones and omits some. From that table come the V and J calls and clone size; the DNA was used to work out D and trimming. Counted here are 350,000 to 550,000 clones, around 89% occurring once; the ten biggest clones make up around 1.1%. The study drew participants aged about 18 to 95 years from under 30 US areas. This record belongs to a study of blood T cell repertoires in COVID-19. This sequence was found in a man under 40 who had recovered from COVID-19. The sequencing input was PBMCs or T cells enriched from blood (not recorded which).

CDR3 amino acids: CASSPVLDPGVGELFF. The CDR3 bases are TGTGCCAGCTCACCAGTCCTAGACCCGGGAGTTGGGGAGCTGTTTTTT. V usage is TRBV18 and J usage is TRBJ2-2, with D perhaps matching TRBD2 (6 bases). CDR3 length: 16 residues. With 2 bases removed from V and 8 bases from J, the gap between germline ends came to 18 bases. Germline CDR1 is KGHSH and CDR2 is LQKENI.